This T cell receptor beta chain was captured in a study of PD-1 blockade in classical Hodgkin lymphoma. The V gene's germline CDR1 is MNHEY and CDR2 SMNVEV (reference sequence). V was trimmed by 4 bases and J by 5 bases, leaving 6 bases between them. CDR3 length: 12 amino acids. Assay used: immunoSEQ multiplex PCR; TCRdb lists only in-frame clones, some missing. The sample lists 25,000 to 30,000 clones; around 83% were seen once. Specified time point: cycle 4 day 1 (C4D1), after more than five weeks of nivolumab. Relapse was seen in all patients after autologous stem cell transplantation, and brentuximab vedotin exposure was variable. The study purified CD4+ T cells from thawed PBMCs using magnetic negative selection.

This TCR was sampled from a human donor with classical Hodgkin lymphoma. The sample consisted of CD4+ T cells from blood, taken before the fourth cycle of nivolumab. The chain has TRBV27 and TRBJ2-1; no firm D call. DNA for the CDR3: TGTGCCAGCAGTTCTAGAAACAATGAGCAGTTCTTC. This translates into CASSSRNNEQFF.